This TCR beta chain came from a study of CD8+CD57+ T cells in acquired aplastic anemia. Study as a whole: Sorted cells (CD4+ and CD8+) yielded DNA amounts that averaged approximately 3 ug.

This clonotype was detected ten times or more. No antigen is known for it. Researchers used genomic DNA as the template to profile TCR beta VDJ and CDR3. MiXCR was run by TCRdb on the reads, yielding one entry per CDR3 protein. The repertoire holds 200,000 to 250,000 distinct CDR3 sequences, roughly 50% seen once, with 20% in the top ten. For sequencing, patients were chosen who had shown expansion of CD8+CD57+ cells by flow cytometry. Blood samples were obtained from patients who had received no prior therapy. The CDR3 runs 13 residues. Trimming pared 1 base from V and 6 bases from J, leaving 9 bases between. Germline V gene data show CDR1 as KGHSH and CDR2 as LQKENI. Points from the study as a whole: Both patients and controls carried the same twenty-nine CD8+ CDR3 sequences. Between patients and controls, CD8+ Simpson's diversity did not vary significantly.

The sequence derives from a human donor with aplastic anemia. The gene calls are TRBV18 and TRBJ1-2; D remains ambiguous. The sequenced material came from sorted CD4+, CD8+, or CD8+CD57+ T cells (not recorded which) from PBMCs. CDR3 sequence: CASSPRPKDGYTF. As DNA, the CDR3 is TGTGCCAGCTCACCACGACCAAAGGATGGCTACACCTTC.